This TCR beta chain was recovered during a study of tumor and adjacent non-tumor tissue in lung cancer. Study-level results: Patients with more diverse tumor TCRs had worse survival. Compared with tumor, normal lung showed significantly lower TCR diversity.

The library came from three nested PCR rounds adapted from ARM-PCR protocols. TCRdb independently ran MiXCR on the multiplex PCR reads; one entry per CDR3 protein. This table has 80,000 or so distinct CDR3 sequences, approximately 81% appearing once. Germline CDR1 SGHAT, CDR2 FQDESV (reference sequence). The CDR3 has 15 amino acids. No cell sorting was done before RNA was extracted from the tissue. Distant lung tissue was collected more than 3 cm away from the tumor edge. About this clonotype itself: The antigen is not known. The junction and the germline gene differ at one end; a read error may be behind it.

This clonotype originated in a man in his sixties with non-small cell lung cancer. The chain joins TRBV11-1 to TRBJ2-7; TRBD2 aligns across 10 bases. Sequencing used distant non-tumor lung tissue. The CDR3 is CASSRTSGTADERYF. The CDR3 DNA reads TGTGCCAGCAGCAGGACTAGCGGCACTGCAGACGAGCGGTACTTC.